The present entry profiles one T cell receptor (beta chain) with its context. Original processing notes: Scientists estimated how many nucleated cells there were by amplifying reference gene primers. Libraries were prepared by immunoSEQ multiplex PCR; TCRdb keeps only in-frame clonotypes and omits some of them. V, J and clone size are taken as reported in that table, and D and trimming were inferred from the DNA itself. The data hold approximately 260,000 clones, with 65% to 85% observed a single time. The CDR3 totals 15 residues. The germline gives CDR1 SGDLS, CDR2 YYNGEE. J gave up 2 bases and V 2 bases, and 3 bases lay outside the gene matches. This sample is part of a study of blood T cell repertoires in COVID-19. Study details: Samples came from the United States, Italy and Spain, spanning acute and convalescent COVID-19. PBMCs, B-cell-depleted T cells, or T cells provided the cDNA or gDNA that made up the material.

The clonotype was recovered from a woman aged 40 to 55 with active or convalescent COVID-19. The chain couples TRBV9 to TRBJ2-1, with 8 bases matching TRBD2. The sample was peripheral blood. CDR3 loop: CASSVSGGTYNEQFF. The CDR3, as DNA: TGTGCCAGCAGCGTGAGCGGGGGTACCTACAATGAGCAGTTCTTC.